One and the same sample provided the 16 T cell receptor beta chains below, sequenced in a study of control samples from healthy donors and cancer patients. Clones were read by immunoSEQ multiplex PCR, and TCRdb kept only the in-frame ones, dropping some. The sample holds about 95,000 clones, about nine tenths seen once. Material for sequencing was blood. These receptors came from a woman aged 70-85 years in good health.

The chain employs TRBV19 and TRBJ2-1; D is ambiguous. The germline gives CDR1 LNHDA, CDR2 SQIVND (reference sequence). Trimming removed 8 bases at V and 6 bases at J, with 5 bases between. CDR3 length equals 10 residues. As DNA, the CDR3 is TGTGCCAGTGGATTCAATGAGCAGTTCTTC. This codes for CASGFNEQFF. Supplemented by reference TRBV19 and TRBJ2-1, the full variable domain reads DGGITQSPKYLFRKEGQNVTLSCEQNLNHDAMYWYRQDPGQGLRLIYYSQIVNDFQKGDIAEGYSVSREKKESFPLTVTSAQKNPTAFYLCASGFNEQFFGPGTRLTVL.

The V gene is TRBV5-4, the J gene TRBJ2-3; D possibly uses TRBD1 or TRBD2 (5 bases each). Looked up from germline, CDR1 is SGHNT and CDR2 is YYREEE (reference sequence). V lost 5 bases and J lost 0, with 13 bases in between. The CDR3 extends over 15 amino acids. The DNA for the CDR3 is TGTGCCAGCAGTACGGGGCGCCTCAGCACAGATACGCAGTATTTT. Translation gives CASSTGRLSTDTQYF.

This sequence joins TRBV18 and TRBJ1-3, with D tentatively TRBD1 (6 bases). Germline V gene sequence: CDR1 KGHSH, CDR2 LQKENI. This CDR3 comprises 17 residues. Trimming took 3 bases from V and 1 from J, leaving 16 bases between them. The chain's CDR3 is CASSPRQELTSGNTIYF. CDR3 bases: TGTGCCAGCTCACCCCGACAGGAATTGACGTCTGGAAACACCATATATTTT.

The rearrangement links TRBV5-6 to TRBJ2-7; tentatively, D is TRBD2 (7 bases). CDR3 size: 13 residues. V lost 5 bases to trimming and J lost 7 bases, with 16 bases between them. Per germline, CDR1 SGHDT and CDR2 YYEEEE. The CDR3 spells CASSPRGAREQYF. The DNA for the CDR3 is TGTGCCAGCAGTCCCCGGGGGGCGCGGGAGCAGTACTTC.

CDR3 loop: CASRYRQGGQPQHF. The DNA for the CDR3 is TGTGCCAGCAGATACAGACAGGGAGGTCAGCCCCAGCATTTT. The rearrangement uses TRBV6-5 and TRBJ1-5; 7 positions agree with TRBD1. From germline, CDR1 is MNHEY and CDR2 SVGAGI. The CDR3 loop spans 14 amino acids. V shed 6 bases and J 6 bases; nucleotides not matched to a gene: 8.

V is TRBV5-1 and J is TRBJ1-2; D is uncertain. The V end was cut by 5 bases, the J end by 4 bases, with 15 bases between. CDR1 and CDR2 (germline): SGHRS, YFSETQ. The CDR3 covers 14 residues. The chain's CDR3 is CASRPAPGSYGYTF. The CDR3 bases are TGCGCCAGCAGGCCCGCCCCCGGGTCCTATGGCTACACCTTC.

The chain is built from TRBV7-2 and TRBJ1-1, with a weak D call TRBD1 (5 bases). The CDR3 length is 14 residues. V was pared by 5 bases and J by 9 bases, with 19 bases between. The germline CDR1 and CDR2 sequences are SGHTA and FQGNSA. CDR3 sequence reads: CASSRDATNSKAFF. DNA for the CDR3: TGTGCCAGCAGCCGGGACGCCACAAATTCAAAAGCTTTCTTT. The entire variable domain, with the rest obtained from reference TRBV7-2 and TRBJ1-1, is as follows: GAGVSQSPSNKVTEKGKDVELRCDPISGHTALYWYRQSLGQGLEFLIYFQGNSAPDKSGLPSDRFSAERTGGSVSTLTIQRTQQEDSAVYLCASSRDATNSKAFFGQGTRLTVV.

This sequence joins TRBV6-5 and TRBJ1-2; 8 bases agree with TRBD1. CDR3 length: 13 amino acids. Germline CDR1 is MNHEY and CDR2 is SVGAGI. V was pared by 5 bases and J by 6 bases, with 5 bases of the junction left unmatched. CDR3 loop: CASSRTGLHGYTF. CDR3 coding DNA: TGTGCCAGCAGTAGGACAGGGTTACATGGCTACACCTTC.

This chain links TRBV20-1 with TRBJ2-7; D is perhaps TRBD1 or TRBD2 (5 bases each). V lost 6 bases and J 7 bases, leaving 13 bases between the germline ends. The CDR3 consists of 11 residues. Germline-derived CDR1 and CDR2 are DFQATT and SNEGSKA (reference sequence). For the CDR3, the DNA is TGCAGTGCGTCCCGGGGCCAAGAGCAGTACTTC. Residues: CSASRGQEQYF.

J is TRBJ2-3 and V is TRBV11-2; unclear D gene. The CDR3 totals 12 residues. V was trimmed by 3 bases and J by 4 bases, leaving 5 bases between them. Germline CDR1 and CDR2: SGHAT and FQNNGV. The DNA of the CDR3 is TGTGCCAGCAGCTTGGGCCCAGATACGCAGTATTTT. Translation: CASSLGPDTQYF.

This clone was seen only once. The chain has TRBV3-1 (or the pseudogene TRBV3-2) and TRBJ1-1; D remains ambiguous. V was cut by 4 bases and J by 1 base, with 10 bases left in between. The CDR3 totals 14 residues. Germline V CDR1 and CDR2: LGHDT, YNNKEL (reference sequence). CDR3 in DNA: TGTGCCAGCAGCCCCCTGGGCGGGAACACTGAAGCTTTCTTT. The encoded protein is CASSPLGGNTEAFF.

This clone appeared a single time. J is TRBJ1-1 and V is TRBV5-5; D is undetermined. The CDR3 is 12 amino acids. Deletions cut 0 bases from V and 10 bases from J, with 10 bases between. The V gene's germline CDR1 is SGHKS and CDR2 YYEKEE (reference sequence). The CDR3 here is CASSLEVGPAFF. CDR3 bases: TGTGCCAGCAGCTTGGAGGTGGGTCCAGCTTTCTTT.

The V gene is TRBV7-2, the J gene TRBJ1-3; 8 nucleotides line up with TRBD1. J was trimmed by 12 bases and V by 4 bases; bases with no gene match: 5. CDR3 length equals 12 residues. Per the germline V gene, CDR1 is SGHTA and CDR2 is FQGNSA. CDR3 DNA sequence: TGTGCCAGCAGCTACGGGACAGGCGTCATATATTTT. The encoded protein is CASSYGTGVIYF.

V and J are TRBV7-2 and TRBJ1-2; D gene ambiguous. Germline CDR1 is SGHTA and CDR2 is FQGNSA. The CDR3 covers 13 residues. Trimming shortened V by 7 bases and J by 4 bases, and 13 bases separated the two germline ends. The CDR3 DNA is TGTGCCAGCATCAAAACCTCGGGCTATGGCTACACCTTC. It codes for CASIKTSGYGYTF.

The rearrangement uses TRBV6-5 and TRBJ2-5; no clear D gene. The CDR3 extends over 12 amino acids. CDR1 is MNHEY and CDR2 is SVGAGI in the germline V gene. V was clipped by 7 bases and J by 4 bases, with 10 bases between them. The CDR3, as DNA: TGTGCCAGCAATAACGTCGGAGAGACCCAGTACTTC. Protein: CASNNVGETQYF.

The chain uses TRBV10-3 and TRBJ1-4; the D gene is possibly TRBD1 (6 bases). Germline V gene lookup returns CDR1 ENHRY and CDR2 SYGVKD. The CDR3 is 13 residues long. V dropped 11 bases and J dropped 7 bases, with 17 bases sitting between them. CDR3 region: CASGGGEGEKLFF. The CDR3 DNA is TGTGCCTCCGGGGGCGGGGAGGGTGAAAAACTGTTTTTT.